The present T cell receptor beta chain was sequenced within a study of T cell responses to AZD1222 COVID-19 vaccine. Method: immunoSEQ multiplex PCR; TCRdb's copy keeps in-frame clones and lacks some. The sample lists 30,000 to 35,000 clones, 75% to 85% occurring once. The CDR3 extends over 14 amino acids. With 4 bases removed from V and 4 bases from J, the gap between germline ends came to 11 bases. The germline gives CDR1 SGHRS, CDR2 YFSETQ. The chain carries TRBV5-1 and TRBJ1-4, with D possibly matching TRBD1 (6 bases). This material consisted of peripheral blood, taken 28 days after the second AZD1222 dose. The TCR sequence derives from an adult who received the AZD1222 COVID-19 vaccine. As DNA, the CDR3 is TGCGCCAGCAGCACGGACAGTGATAATGAAAAACTGTTTTTT. This translates into CASSTDSDNEKLFF.